A selection of T cell receptor beta chains follows, all from one sample in a study of siplizumab effects on memory and regulatory T cells. The assay was immunoSEQ multiplex PCR, and TCRdb's table has in-frame clones only and misses some. The sample has approximately 120,000 clones; about 94% are singletons. Material for sequencing was non-Treg CD4+ T cells sorted from blood. All receptors derive from a human donor in good health. Each CDR3 is given with its conserved first and last residue. The order of the fields is J gene, D gene, clone size, V gene, CDR3 protein, CDR3 DNA. The D gene is left open where the match is weak. Part of the rows lack a size; the others show once, few, many or a class for expanded clones.

j_gene: TRBJ2-5; d_gene: TRBD2; abundance: once; v_gene: TRBV7-9; CDR3aa: CASSFGLAGGTQETQYF; CDR3nt: TGTGCCAGCAGCTTTGGACTAGCGGGGGGGACCCAAGAGACCCAGTACTTC
j_gene: TRBJ1-2; d_gene: NA; abundance: NA; v_gene: TRBV18; CDR3aa: CASSPLPLYGYTF; CDR3nt: TGTGCCAGCTCACCACTCCCTCTCTATGGCTACACCTTC
j_gene: TRBJ2-5; d_gene: TRBD2; abundance: NA; v_gene: TRBV5-1; CDR3aa: CASTLSGGGQETQYF; CDR3nt: TGCGCCAGCACCCTTAGCGGGGGTGGGCAAGAGACCCAGTACTTC
j_gene: TRBJ2-7; d_gene: NA; abundance: NA; v_gene: TRBV5-6; CDR3aa: CASSLRAPRLGQYF; CDR3nt: TGTGCCAGCAGCTTAAGGGCCCCTCGGTTGGGGCAGTACTTC
j_gene: TRBJ2-6; d_gene: TRBD2; abundance: NA; v_gene: TRBV28; CDR3aa: CASSFGGTSGANVLTF; CDR3nt: TGTGCCAGCAGTTTCGGGGGGACCTCTGGGGCCAACGTCCTGACTTTC
j_gene: TRBJ2-1; d_gene: NA; abundance: NA; v_gene: TRBV2; CDR3aa: CASRTLGDEQFF; CDR3nt: TGTGCCAGCAGGACACTTGGGGATGAGCAGTTCTTC
j_gene: TRBJ1-6; d_gene: NA; abundance: NA; v_gene: TRBV7-2; CDR3aa: CASSFRYSPLHF; CDR3nt: TGTGCCAGCAGCTTTAGATATTCACCCCTCCACTTT
j_gene: TRBJ1-5; d_gene: NA; abundance: once; v_gene: TRBV18; CDR3aa: CASSPTGSGVNQPQHF; CDR3nt: TGTGCCAGCTCACCGACAGGTTCAGGGGTCAATCAGCCCCAGCATTTT
j_gene: TRBJ1-2; d_gene: NA; abundance: NA; v_gene: TRBV6-1; CDR3aa: CASRLLTGYSDGYTF; CDR3nt: TGTGCCAGCCGGTTATTAACAGGGTATTCGGATGGCTACACCTTC
j_gene: TRBJ2-7; d_gene: NA; abundance: NA; v_gene: TRBV1; CDR3aa: CTSRAGLAETYEQYF; CDR3nt: TGCACCAGCAGGGCCGGACTAGCGGAAACCTACGAGCAGTACTTC
j_gene: TRBJ1-6; d_gene: NA; abundance: NA; v_gene: TRBV2; CDR3aa: CASSVNSPLHF; CDR3nt: TGTGCCAGCAGTGTTAATTCACCCCTCCACTTT
j_gene: TRBJ2-2; d_gene: NA; abundance: NA; v_gene: TRBV5-6; CDR3aa: CASSLRWRGRDTGELFF; CDR3nt: TGTGCCAGCAGCTTGAGGTGGAGGGGAAGGGACACCGGGGAGCTGTTTTTT
j_gene: TRBJ1-5; d_gene: NA; abundance: NA; v_gene: TRBV5-1; CDR3aa: CASREGAGKDQPQHF; CDR3nt: TGCGCTAGCAGGGAAGGTGCGGGGAAGGATCAGCCCCAGCATTTT
j_gene: TRBJ2-7; d_gene: NA; abundance: once; v_gene: TRBV28; CDR3aa: CASRQGGLYEQYF; CDR3nt: TGTGCCAGCAGGCAGGGAGGTCTCTACGAGCAGTACTTC
j_gene: TRBJ1-5; d_gene: TRBD1; abundance: NA; v_gene: TRBV6-6; CDR3aa: CASSLGGPNQPQHF; CDR3nt: TGTGCCAGCAGTCTAGGGGGCCCGAATCAGCCCCAGCATTTT
j_gene: TRBJ2-6; d_gene: NA; abundance: NA; v_gene: TRBV19; CDR3aa: CATGRSLSGANVLTF; CDR3nt: TGTGCCACAGGCAGGTCCCTCTCTGGGGCCAACGTCCTGACTTTC
j_gene: TRBJ2-2; d_gene: NA; abundance: once; v_gene: TRBV19; CDR3aa: CASSNVRNTGELFF; CDR3nt: TGTGCCAGTAGTAATGTAAGAAACACCGGGGAGCTGTTTTTT
j_gene: TRBJ2-1; d_gene: NA; abundance: NA; v_gene: TRBV7-2; CDR3aa: CASSLAQGYEQFF; CDR3nt: TGTGCCAGCAGCTTAGCCCAGGGCTATGAGCAGTTCTTC
j_gene: TRBJ2-7; d_gene: TRBD2; abundance: NA; v_gene: TRBV18; CDR3aa: CASSVGTSGGEQYF; CDR3nt: TGTGCCAGCTCAGTTGGGACTAGCGGGGGCGAGCAGTACTTC
j_gene: TRBJ1-6; d_gene: NA; abundance: NA; v_gene: TRBV5-4; CDR3aa: CASSQEGTGFSPLHF; CDR3nt: TGTGCCAGCAGCCAAGAGGGAACAGGGTTTTCACCCCTCCACTTT
j_gene: TRBJ1-1; d_gene: TRBD1; abundance: NA; v_gene: TRBV5-1; CDR3aa: CASSPQGVNTEAFF; CDR3nt: TGCGCCAGCAGCCCCCAGGGGGTGAACACTGAAGCTTTCTTT
j_gene: TRBJ1-4; d_gene: NA; abundance: NA; v_gene: TRBV1; CDR3aa: CTSSQGQGDVATNEKLFF; CDR3nt: TGCACCAGCAGCCAAGGGCAGGGGGACGTTGCAACTAATGAAAAACTGTTTTTT
j_gene: TRBJ1-2; d_gene: TRBD1; abundance: NA; v_gene: TRBV5-1; CDR3aa: CASSLEGGHGYTF; CDR3nt: TGCGCCAGCAGCTTGGAAGGGGGCCATGGCTACACCTTC
j_gene: TRBJ1-1; d_gene: NA; abundance: NA; v_gene: TRBV9; CDR3aa: CASSPFRVGPDTEAFF; CDR3nt: TGTGCCAGCAGCCCTTTTCGGGTTGGCCCTGACACTGAAGCTTTCTTT